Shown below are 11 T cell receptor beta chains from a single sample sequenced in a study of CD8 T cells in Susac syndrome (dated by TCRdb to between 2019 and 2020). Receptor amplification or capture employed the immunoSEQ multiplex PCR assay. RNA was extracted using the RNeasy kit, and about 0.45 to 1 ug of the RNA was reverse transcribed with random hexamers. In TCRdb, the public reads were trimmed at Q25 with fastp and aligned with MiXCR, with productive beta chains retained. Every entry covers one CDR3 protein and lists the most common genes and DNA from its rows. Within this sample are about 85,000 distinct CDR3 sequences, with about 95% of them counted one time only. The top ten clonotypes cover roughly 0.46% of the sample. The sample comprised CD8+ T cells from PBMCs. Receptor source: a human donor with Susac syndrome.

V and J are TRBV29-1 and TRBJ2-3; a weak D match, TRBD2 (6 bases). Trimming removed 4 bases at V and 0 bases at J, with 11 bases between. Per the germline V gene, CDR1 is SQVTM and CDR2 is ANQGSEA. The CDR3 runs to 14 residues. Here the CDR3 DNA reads TGCAGCGTTGTCACTGCGGGGAGCACAGATACGCAGTATTTT. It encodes CSVVTAGSTDTQYF.

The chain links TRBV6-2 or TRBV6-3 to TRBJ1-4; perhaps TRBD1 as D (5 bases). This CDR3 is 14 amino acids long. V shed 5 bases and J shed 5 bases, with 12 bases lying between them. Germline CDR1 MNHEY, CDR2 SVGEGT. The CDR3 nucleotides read TGTGCCAGCAGTGCCGGGACGGTCAATGAAAAACTGTTTTTT. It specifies CASSAGTVNEKLFF.

CDR3 amino acids: CASSDWAVPDEQYF. DNA for the CDR3: TGTGCCAGCAGCGACTGGGCAGTACCCGACGAGCAGTACTTC. V usage is TRBV6-1 and J usage is TRBJ2-7, with D uncertain. CDR3 size: 14 residues. Germline CDR1 MNHNS, CDR2 SASEGT. Trimming removed 6 bases at V and 5 bases at J, with 17 bases between.

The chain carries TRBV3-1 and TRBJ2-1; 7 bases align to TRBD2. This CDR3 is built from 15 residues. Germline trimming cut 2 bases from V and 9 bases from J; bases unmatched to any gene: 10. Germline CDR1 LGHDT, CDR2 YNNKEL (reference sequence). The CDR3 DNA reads TGTGCCAGCAGCCAATGGGGGGGTGTGGGCAGTGAGCAGTTCTTC. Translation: CASSQWGGVGSEQFF.

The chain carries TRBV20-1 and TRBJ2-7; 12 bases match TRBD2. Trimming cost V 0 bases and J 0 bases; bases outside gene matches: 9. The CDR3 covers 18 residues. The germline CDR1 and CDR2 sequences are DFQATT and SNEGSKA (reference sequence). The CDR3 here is CSARERGTSGLSSYEQYF. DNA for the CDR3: TGCAGTGCTAGAGAGAGGGGGACTAGCGGGCTGAGCTCCTACGAGCAGTACTTC.

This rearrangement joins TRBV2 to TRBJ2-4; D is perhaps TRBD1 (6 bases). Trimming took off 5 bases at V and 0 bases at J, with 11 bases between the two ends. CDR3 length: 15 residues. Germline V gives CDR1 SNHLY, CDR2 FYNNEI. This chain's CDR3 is CASSYRDLAKNIQYF. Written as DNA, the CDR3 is TGTGCCAGCAGTTACAGGGACCTAGCCAAAAACATTCAGTACTTC.

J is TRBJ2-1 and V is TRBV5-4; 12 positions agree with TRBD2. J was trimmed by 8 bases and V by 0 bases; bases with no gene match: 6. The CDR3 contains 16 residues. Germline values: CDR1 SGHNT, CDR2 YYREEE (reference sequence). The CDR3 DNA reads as TGTGCCAGCAGCTTGGGGACTAGCGGGATGCCCCATGAGCAGTTCTTC. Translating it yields CASSLGTSGMPHEQFF.

The CDR3 nucleotides are TGTGCCAGCAGCTTAGCAACGGGACTAGCGAATGAGCAGTTCTTC. Its translation is CASSLATGLANEQFF. V and J are TRBV7-3 and TRBJ2-1, with 10 bases that match TRBD2. From germline, CDR1 is SGHTA and CDR2 FQGTGA. V was pared by 2 bases and J by 7 bases, with 5 bases of the junction left unmatched. The CDR3 runs to 15 residues.

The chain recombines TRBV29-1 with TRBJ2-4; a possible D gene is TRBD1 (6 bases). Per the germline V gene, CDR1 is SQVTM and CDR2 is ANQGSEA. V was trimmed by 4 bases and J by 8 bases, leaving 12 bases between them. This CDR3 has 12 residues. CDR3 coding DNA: TGCAGCGTTGCATTGGCAGGGGACATTCAGTACTTC. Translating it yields CSVALAGDIQYF. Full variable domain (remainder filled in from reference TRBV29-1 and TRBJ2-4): SAVISQKPSRDICQRGTSLTIQCQVDSQVTMMFWYRQQPGQSLTLIATANQGSEATYESGFVIDKFPISRPNLTFSTLTVSNMSPEDSSIYLCSVALAGDIQYFGAGTRLSVL.

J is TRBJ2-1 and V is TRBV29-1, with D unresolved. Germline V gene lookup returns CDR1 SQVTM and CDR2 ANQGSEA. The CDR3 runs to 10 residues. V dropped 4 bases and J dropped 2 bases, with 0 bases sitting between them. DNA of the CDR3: TGCAGCGTTGCCTACAATGAGCAGTTCTTC. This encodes CSVAYNEQFF.

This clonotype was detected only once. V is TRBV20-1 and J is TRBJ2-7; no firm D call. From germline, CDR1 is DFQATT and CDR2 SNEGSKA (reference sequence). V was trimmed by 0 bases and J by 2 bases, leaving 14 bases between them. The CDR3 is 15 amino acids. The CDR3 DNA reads TGCAGTGCTAGAGATCATCTATCGGCCCCCTACGAGCAGTACTTC. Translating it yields CSARDHLSAPYEQYF.